This T cell receptor beta chain was identified during a study of T-cell memory formation after mild COVID-19. Study-level information: TCR clusters showed largely donor specificity. Study-level results: Researchers found some responding clones in pre-infection memory, a sign that cross-reactive memory joined. CD4/CD8 balance characterized clones contracting day 15 to 85, and CD4+ skew characterized later expanders.

The V end lost 3 bases, the J end lost 7 bases, and 15 bases lay between the germline ends. Germline loops: CDR1 DFQATT, CDR2 SNEGSKA (reference sequence). CDR3 length: 13 residues. MiXCR was run by TCRdb on the 5' RACE reads, yielding one entry per CDR3 protein. The sample shows around 300,000 distinct CDR3 sequences, around 15% of them seen only once. About this clonotype: Its antigen is as yet unknown.

The source of this sequence is a young man who had mild COVID-19 (a few samples of this study predate the infection). Cell type and time point are not known. J is TRBJ1-2 and V is TRBV20-1; the D gene is possibly TRBD1 (6 bases). The sample was PBMCs or a T cell subset sorted from them (not recorded which). The CDR3 DNA reads as TGCAGTGCTAGGCTACAGGGTTTTTCTGGCTACACCTTC. Translated, it gives CSARLQGFSGYTF.